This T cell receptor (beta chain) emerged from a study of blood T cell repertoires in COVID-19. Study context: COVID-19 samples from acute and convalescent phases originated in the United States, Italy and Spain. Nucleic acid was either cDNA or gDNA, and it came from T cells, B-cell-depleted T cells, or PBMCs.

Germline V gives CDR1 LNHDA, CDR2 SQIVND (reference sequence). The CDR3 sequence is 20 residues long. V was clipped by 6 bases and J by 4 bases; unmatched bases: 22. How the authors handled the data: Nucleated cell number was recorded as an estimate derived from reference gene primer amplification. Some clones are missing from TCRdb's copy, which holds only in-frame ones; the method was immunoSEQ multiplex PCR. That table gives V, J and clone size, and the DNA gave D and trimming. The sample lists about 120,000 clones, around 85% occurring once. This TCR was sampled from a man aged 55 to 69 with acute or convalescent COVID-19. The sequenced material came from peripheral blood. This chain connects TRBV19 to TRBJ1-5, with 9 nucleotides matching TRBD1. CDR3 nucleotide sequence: TGTGCCAGTAGCCCGGGGGGGATGTCAACTCGTGGACAGGGGAATCAGCCCCAGCATTTT. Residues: CASSPGGMSTRGQGNQPQHF.